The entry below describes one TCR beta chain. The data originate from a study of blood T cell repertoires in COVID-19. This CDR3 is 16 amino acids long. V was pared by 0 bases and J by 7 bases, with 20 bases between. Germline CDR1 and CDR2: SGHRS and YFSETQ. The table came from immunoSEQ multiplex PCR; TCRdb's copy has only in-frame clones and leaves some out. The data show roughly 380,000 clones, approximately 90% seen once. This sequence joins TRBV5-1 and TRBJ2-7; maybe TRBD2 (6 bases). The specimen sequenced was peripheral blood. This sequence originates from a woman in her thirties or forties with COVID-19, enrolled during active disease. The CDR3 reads CASSLELVAAPIEQYF. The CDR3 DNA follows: TGCGCCAGCAGCTTGGAATTGGTAGCGGCGCCGATTGAGCAGTACTTC.